This T cell receptor (beta chain) was sequenced during a study of blood T cell dynamics during melanoma immunotherapy. Study-wide results and limits: It remained unknown if the driving T cell clones were melanoma-specific. Among sorted CD8+ subsets, immune-effector cells had the highest clonality and cell-free DNA similarity.

Comments on this clone: The antigen is unknown.

Here immunoSEQ multiplex PCR was the method, and the copy in TCRdb shows in-frame clones only, minus some. The sample contains about 460 clones, roughly three quarters of which appear only once. The CDR3 extends over 18 amino acids. With 10 bases clipped from V and 1 base from J, the junction kept 18 bases outside the gene matches. CDR1 is ENHRY, CDR2 SYGVKD, per germline. Regarding time point: week 3, after first cycle of checkpoint inhibitor. This sequence originates from a human donor with melanoma. The material sequenced was central memory CD8+ T cells from blood, taken from a patient treated with checkpoint blockade. The rearrangement joins TRBV10-3 to TRBJ2-1; 8 bases align to TRBD2. The CDR3 nucleotides read TGTGCCACGACCTCCCTAGCGGGCCGATGGCAGTCCTACAATGAGCAGTTCTTC. This gives the protein CATTSLAGRWQSYNEQFF.